This T cell receptor beta chain was sequenced in a study of T-cell memory formation after mild COVID-19. Looking at the study overall: Clusters were largely donor specific.

cDNA libraries for TCR alpha and TCR beta, carrying sample barcodes and UMIs, came from 5'RACE with constant-segment primers. TCRdb passed the 5' RACE reads through MiXCR, listing each CDR3 protein once. The repertoire holds fewer than 95,000 distinct CDR3 sequences, with about 13% as singletons. Regarding the study as a whole: CD4+ clones that contracted lay mainly in CM and EM; CD8+ ones lay in EMRA.

With respect to this clonotype: Antigen: not known.

The sample comprised PBMCs or a T cell subset sorted from them (not recorded which). The clonotype originates from an adult woman who had mild COVID-19 (a few samples of this study predate the infection). Cell type and time point are not known.

The CDR3, as DNA: TGTGCCAGCAGCCGGGGGGCGGGCGGACCCCCATTGGATACGCAGTATTTT. Residues: CASSRGAGGPPLDTQYF. The genes are TRBV6-5 and TRBJ2-3; a weak D match, TRBD2 (7 bases). V lost 6 bases and J 6 bases, leaving 25 bases between the germline ends. This CDR3 contains 17 residues. In germline, CDR1 is MNHEY, CDR2 SVGAGI.